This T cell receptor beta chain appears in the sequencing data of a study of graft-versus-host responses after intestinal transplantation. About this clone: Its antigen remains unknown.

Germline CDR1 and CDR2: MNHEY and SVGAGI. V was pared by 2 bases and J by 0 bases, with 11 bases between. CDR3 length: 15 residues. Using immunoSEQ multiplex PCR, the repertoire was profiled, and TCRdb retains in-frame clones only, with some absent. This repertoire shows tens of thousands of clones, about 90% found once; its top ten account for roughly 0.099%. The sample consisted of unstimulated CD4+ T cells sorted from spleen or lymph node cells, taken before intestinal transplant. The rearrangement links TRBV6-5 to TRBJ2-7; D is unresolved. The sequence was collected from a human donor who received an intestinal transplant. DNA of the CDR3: TGTGCCAGCAGTTACCGGCCCCCGGGCTCCTACGAGCAGTACTTC. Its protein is CASSYRPPGSYEQYF.